This TCR beta chain was sequenced in a study of cytomegalovirus exposure and HLA in healthy donors. Study results and caveats: Researchers reported in a later analysis that common viral pathogens appeared linked to several top clusters.

The PCR employed 60 Vbeta primers together with 13 Jbeta primers. Profiling relied on immunoSEQ multiplex PCR, and the TCRdb table lists in-frame clones only, not all of them. The sample shows 95,000 to 150,000 clones, under 70% of them seen only once. CDR1 and CDR2 (germline): ENHRY, SYGVKD. This CDR3 spans 13 amino acids. Deletions cut 9 bases from V and 5 bases from J, with 14 bases between. As regards this clone: What it recognizes is unknown.

The chain combines TRBV10-3 with TRBJ2-1; no clear D. This TCR derives from a man between 18 and 29 years old in good health and CMV-seronegative. The specimen was PBMCs. The CDR3: CAITDTNHNEQFF. The DNA of the CDR3 is TGTGCCATTACAGATACAAATCACAATGAGCAGTTCTTC.